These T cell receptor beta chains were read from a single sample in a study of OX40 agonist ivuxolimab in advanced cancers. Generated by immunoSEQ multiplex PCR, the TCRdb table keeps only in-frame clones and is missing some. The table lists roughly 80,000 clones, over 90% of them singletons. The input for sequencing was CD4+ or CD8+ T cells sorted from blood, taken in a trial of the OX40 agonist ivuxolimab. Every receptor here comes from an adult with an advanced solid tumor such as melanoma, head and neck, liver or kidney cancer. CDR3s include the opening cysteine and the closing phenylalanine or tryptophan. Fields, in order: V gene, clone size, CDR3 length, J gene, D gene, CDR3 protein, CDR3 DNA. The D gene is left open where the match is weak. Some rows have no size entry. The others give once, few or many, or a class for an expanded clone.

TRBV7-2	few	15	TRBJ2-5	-	CASSYQRGKGETQYF	TGTGCCAGCAGCTACCAGAGGGGGAAAGGGGAGACCCAGTACTTC
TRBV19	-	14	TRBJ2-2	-	CASIKAGRTGELFF	TGTGCCAGTATAAAAGCGGGCAGGACCGGGGAGCTGTTTTTT
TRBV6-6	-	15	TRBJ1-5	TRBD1	CASSYHRGGGQPQHF	TGTGCCAGCAGTTACCACAGGGGGGGCGGTCAGCCCCAGCATTTT
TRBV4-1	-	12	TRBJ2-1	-	CASSQGRHEQFF	TGCGCCAGCAGCCAAGGCCGCCATGAGCAGTTCTTC
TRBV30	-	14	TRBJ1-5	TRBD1	CAWTHDRDNQPQHF	TGTGCCTGGACTCATGACAGGGACAATCAGCCCCAGCATTTT
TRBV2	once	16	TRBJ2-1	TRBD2	CASRATSSGVSNEQFF	TGTGCCAGCAGGGCGACCTCTAGCGGGGTGAGCAATGAGCAGTTCTTC
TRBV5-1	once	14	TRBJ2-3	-	CASSLAGYTDTQYF	TGCGCCAGCAGCTTGGCCGGGTACACAGATACGCAGTATTTT
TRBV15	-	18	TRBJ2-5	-	CATSRAPQQTAYQETQYF	TGTGCCACCAGCAGAGCTCCCCAGCAGACAGCGTACCAAGAGACCCAGTACTTC
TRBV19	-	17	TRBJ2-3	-	CASSIDWQESSTDTQYF	TGTGCCAGTAGTATAGATTGGCAGGAGTCTAGCACAGATACGCAGTATTTT
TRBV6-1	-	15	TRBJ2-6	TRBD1	CASRQGSSGANVLTF	TGTGCCAGCCGACAGGGGAGCTCTGGGGCCAACGTCCTGACTTTC
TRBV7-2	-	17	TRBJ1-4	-	CASSLAPSQPTNEKLFF	TGTGCCAGCAGCTTAGCTCCGTCCCAGCCAACTAATGAAAAACTGTTTTTT
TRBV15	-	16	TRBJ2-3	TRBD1	CATSRAPTGGTDTQYF	TGTGCCACCAGCAGAGCGCCGACAGGGGGCACAGATACGCAGTATTTT
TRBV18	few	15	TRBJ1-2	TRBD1	CASSPQTGADYGYTF	TGTGCCAGCTCACCACAGACAGGGGCCGACTATGGCTACACCTTC
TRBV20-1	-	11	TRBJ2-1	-	CSARDSGTQFF	TGCAGTGCTAGGGATTCCGGGACCCAGTTCTTC
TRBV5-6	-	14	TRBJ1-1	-	CASTRRGASTEAFF	TGTGCCAGCACTAGAAGGGGGGCGAGCACTGAAGCTTTCTTT
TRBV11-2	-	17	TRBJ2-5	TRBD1	CASSRLYGAGGKETQYF	TGTGCCAGCAGCCGCCTCTACGGGGCAGGGGGCAAGGAGACCCAGTACTTC
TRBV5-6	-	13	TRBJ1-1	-	CATPRVTNTEAFF	TGTGCCACCCCACGGGTTACGAACACTGAAGCTTTCTTT
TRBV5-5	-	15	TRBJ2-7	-	CASSSRAAGSYEQYF	TGTGCCAGCAGCTCCCGGGCGGCAGGGTCCTACGAGCAGTACTTC
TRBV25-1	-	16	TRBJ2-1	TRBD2	CASSESLAVNYNEQFF	TGTGCCAGCAGTGAATCTCTAGCGGTTAACTACAATGAGCAGTTCTTC
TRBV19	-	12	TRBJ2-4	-	CASSMGRNIQYF	TGTGCCAGTAGTATGGGACGAAACATTCAGTACTTC
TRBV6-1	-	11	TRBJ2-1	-	CASSTYGEQFF	TGTGCCAGCAGTACCTACGGTGAGCAGTTCTTC
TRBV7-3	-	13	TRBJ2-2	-	CASSTQNTGELFF	TGTGCCAGCAGCACACAGAACACCGGGGAGCTGTTTTTT
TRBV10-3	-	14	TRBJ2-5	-	CAISDSGTEETQYF	TGTGCCATCAGTGATTCAGGAACAGAAGAGACCCAGTACTTC
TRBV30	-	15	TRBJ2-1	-	CAWRPSGGAYNEQFF	TGTGCCTGGAGACCCTCCGGAGGGGCCTACAATGAGCAGTTCTTC
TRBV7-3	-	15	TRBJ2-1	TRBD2	CASSFSGSSYNEQFF	TGTGCCAGCAGCTTTAGCGGGAGCTCCTACAATGAGCAGTTCTTC
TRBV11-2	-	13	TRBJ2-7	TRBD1	CASSLTGGSEQYF	TGTGCCAGCAGCTTAACAGGGGGAAGCGAGCAGTACTTC